Listed here are 27 T cell receptor beta chains from one sample, sequenced in a study of identical twins. TCRdb reanalysed the 5' RACE reads using MiXCR and keeps one entry per CDR3 protein. The repertoire holds around 280,000 distinct CDR3 sequences, with 6.5% to 9.5% as singletons. The data also belong to a second study, concerning yellow fever vaccine responses in identical twins.

Sequenced: memory (CD45RO+) T cells sorted from blood. These TCRs come from a woman between 18 and 29 years old in good health.

This clonotype was detected a few times. The rearrangement links TRBV5-1 to TRBJ2-5, with TRBD2 as a possible D gene (5 bases). V lost 1 base, J lost 3 bases, and 25 bases lay in between. This CDR3 contains 19 residues. The germline V gene encodes CDR1 SGHRS and CDR2 YFSETQ. The CDR3 is CASSLRLAPSDPKKETQYF. CDR3 nucleotides: TGCGCCAGCAGCTTGCGCCTAGCTCCATCGGACCCTAAAAAAGAGACCCAGTACTTC.

This clonotype was detected a few times. J is TRBJ2-2 and V is TRBV5-5; 9 bases agree with TRBD2. Looked up from germline, CDR1 is SGHKS and CDR2 is YYEKEE (reference sequence). The CDR3 spans 17 residues. Trimming cost V 0 bases and J 4 bases; bases outside gene matches: 7. CDR3 nucleotides: TGTGCCAGCAGCTTGGCTGGCGGGGGGGCCTTCACCGGGGAGCTGTTTTTT. Amino acids: CASSLAGGGAFTGELFF. Full variable domain (remainder filled in from reference TRBV5-5 and TRBJ2-2): DAGVTQSPTHLIKTRGQQVTLRCSPISGHKSVSWYQQVLGQGPQFIFQYYEKEERGRGNFPDRFSARQFPNYSSELNVNALLLGDSALYLCASSLAGGGAFTGELFFGEGSRLTVL.

At least ten counts were recorded for this clonotype. The gene calls are TRBV5-1 and TRBJ2-3; TRBD1 aligns across 8 bases. This CDR3 has 15 amino acids. The V segment lost 0 bases and the J segment 7 bases; nucleotides outside the gene matches: 7. Germline V gene data show CDR1 as SGHRS and CDR2 as YFSETQ. The CDR3 sequence: CASSLGTTGAHTQYF. Written as DNA, the CDR3 is TGCGCCAGCAGCTTGGGTACGACAGGGGCACATACGCAGTATTTT. Together with reference TRBV5-1 and TRBJ2-3, the CDR3 gives the full variable domain: KAGVTQTPRYLIKTRGQQVTLSCSPISGHRSVSWYQQTPGQGLQFLFEYFSETQRNKGNFPGRFSGRQFSNSRSEMNVSTLELGDSALYLCASSLGTTGAHTQYFGPGTRLTVL.

The V and J genes are TRBV6-1 and TRBJ2-1; D possibly corresponds to TRBD1 (6 bases). The CDR3 contains 14 residues. Germline V gene lookup returns CDR1 MNHNS and CDR2 SASEGT. The V end lost 5 bases, the J end lost 7 bases, and 15 bases lay between the germline ends. CDR3 bases: TGTGCCAGCAGTACCATGGGGACACTGAATGAGCAGTTCTTC. This translates into CASSTMGTLNEQFF.

This clonotype was recorded a few times. This chain joins TRBV19 and TRBJ1-1, with TRBD1 matching 7 bases. V lost 6 bases, J lost 7 bases, and 8 bases stayed unmatched. From germline, CDR1 is LNHDA and CDR2 SQIVND (reference sequence). The CDR3 runs 13 residues. CDR3 region: CASSILTGREAFF. DNA for the CDR3: TGTGCCAGTAGCATTCTGACAGGGCGTGAAGCTTTCTTT.

The chain combines TRBV20-1 with TRBJ2-3; the match to TRBD2 covers 9 bases. This CDR3 has 15 amino acids. Losses at the gene ends were 2 bases for V and 3 bases for J; bases not matched to a gene: 6. Per germline, CDR1 DFQATT and CDR2 SNEGSKA (reference sequence). The CDR3 sequence: CSARKAGGWTDTQYF. DNA for the CDR3: TGCAGTGCTAGAAAGGCGGGAGGGTGGACAGATACGCAGTATTTT.

This clonotype appeared many times. V and J are TRBV7-9 and TRBJ2-1, with 12 bases fitting TRBD2. The germline V gene has CDR1 SEHNR and CDR2 FQNEAQ (reference sequence). The CDR3 covers 17 residues. After removal of 5 bases from V and 5 bases from J, the junction contained 10 bases not matched to a gene. DNA for the CDR3: TGTGCCAGCAGCCCCCGGGGCGGACTAGCGGGGAACAATGAGCAGTTCTTC. This gives the protein CASSPRGGLAGNNEQFF.

This clonotype was detected only a few times. V is TRBV19 and J is TRBJ1-5; no clear D. Trimming shortened V by 3 bases and J by 4 bases, and 13 bases separated the two germline ends. CDR1 and CDR2 (germline): LNHDA, SQIVND (reference sequence). The CDR3 extends over 15 amino acids. The CDR3 sequence: CASSIGLSGNQPQHF. The CDR3 bases are TGTGCCAGTAGTATCGGGCTAAGCGGGAATCAGCCCCAGCATTTT.

This clonotype has at least ten counts. The J gene is TRBJ2-2, the V gene TRBV12-3 or TRBV12-4, with D maybe TRBD2 (6 bases). The V end was cut by 4 bases, the J end by 2 bases, with 11 bases between. The CDR3 loop spans 15 amino acids. CDR3 sequence (DNA): TGTGCCAGCAGTTCCCTCGGACTAAACACCGGGGAGCTGTTTTTT. It encodes CASSSLGLNTGELFF.

There are a few counts of this clonotype. The genes are TRBV18 and TRBJ2-2; TRBD1 agrees at 7 bases. J gave up 7 bases and V 3 bases, and 5 bases lay outside the gene matches. This CDR3 contains 14 residues. CDR1 and CDR2 from the germline V gene are KGHSH and LQKENI. The CDR3, as DNA: TGTGCCAGCTCACCCCCGGGACAGATCGGGGAGCTGTTTTTT. Protein product: CASSPPGQIGELFF.

This clonotype was seen at least ten times. The chain links TRBV5-1 to TRBJ2-1; 7 bases are a match to TRBD1. This CDR3 is 15 amino acids long. The germline gives CDR1 SGHRS, CDR2 YFSETQ. Trimming removed 4 bases from V and 8 bases from J; junction bases left unmatched: 12. CDR3 sequence: CASSLGDRGVDEQFF. The CDR3 DNA sequence: TGCGCCAGCAGCCTGGGGGACAGAGGGGTCGATGAGCAGTTCTTC.

The J gene is TRBJ2-5, the V gene TRBV2; D may be TRBD2 (5 bases). V shed 7 bases and J shed 2 bases, with 17 bases lying between them. CDR3 length equals 15 residues. CDR1 SNHLY and CDR2 FYNNEI come from the germline V gene. In nucleotides, the CDR3 is TGTGCCAGCATTTTCGCGGGTCTGGGACAAGAGACCCAGTACTTC. Translated: CASIFAGLGQETQYF. Using reference TRBV2 and TRBJ2-5 for the parts outside the CDR3, the full variable domain is EPEVTQTPSHQVTQMGQEVILRCVPISNHLYFYWYRQILGQKVEFLVSFYNNEISEKSEIFDDQFSVERPDGSNFTLKIRSTKLEDSAMYFCASIFAGLGQETQYFGPGTRLLVL.

This clonotype was seen at least ten times. V gene TRBV12-3 or TRBV12-4 combines with J gene TRBJ2-1; 14 bases match TRBD2. V was pared by 1 base and J by 16 bases, with 9 bases of the junction left unmatched. This CDR3 comprises 15 residues. CDR3 DNA: TGTGCCAGCAGTTTAGGGGACCGACTAGCGGGGGGGCCCTTCTTC. Its translation: CASSLGDRLAGGPFF.

The chain joins TRBV15 to TRBJ2-7; 14 bases align to TRBD2. V shed 3 bases and J 5 bases; nucleotides not matched to a gene: 6. The CDR3 runs 16 residues. CDR1 LNHNV and CDR2 YYDKDF come from the germline V gene (reference sequence). The CDR3 nucleotides are TGTGCCACCAGCAGGGGGGGACTAGCGGGAGTGGACGAGCAGTACTTC. Protein: CATSRGGLAGVDEQYF.

This clonotype was found a few times. The chain couples TRBV6-1 to TRBJ2-2; TRBD1 is a possible D gene (6 bases). There are 13 residues in the CDR3. In germline, CDR1 is MNHNS, CDR2 SASEGT. Trimming removed 6 bases at V and 6 bases at J, with 11 bases between. CDR3 sequence (DNA): TGTGCCAGCAGCAAACAGGGACCCGGGGAGCTGTTTTTT. Its translation: CASSKQGPGELFF.

This clonotype was seen at least ten times. The rearrangement joins TRBV28 to TRBJ2-1, with TRBD2 identical over 7 bases. This CDR3 is 14 amino acids long. Looked up from germline, CDR1 is MDHEN and CDR2 is SYDVKM. V shed 9 bases and J 8 bases; nucleotides not matched to a gene: 13. The CDR3 sequence is CARRGAAGIHEQFF. The CDR3 coding sequence is TGTGCCAGACGAGGAGCAGCGGGAATTCATGAGCAGTTCTTC.

This clonotype was counted only a few times. The J gene is TRBJ2-3, the V gene TRBV7-8, with D hard to call. The V gene lost 2 bases and the J gene lost 0 bases, with 6 bases spanning the gap. Germline loops: CDR1 SGHVS, CDR2 FQNEAQ. CDR3 length: 14 amino acids. CDR3 loop: CASSLFTSTDTQYF. CDR3 DNA sequence: TGTGCCAGCAGCTTATTTACTAGCACAGATACGCAGTATTTT.

The J gene is TRBJ2-1, the V gene TRBV29-1; TRBD2 agrees at 12 bases. Per the germline V gene, CDR1 is SQVTM and CDR2 is ANQGSEA. The CDR3 spans 14 residues. After removal of 4 bases from V and 4 bases from J, the junction contained 2 bases not matched to a gene. CDR3 residues: CSVGLAGGYNEQFF. CDR3 in DNA: TGCAGCGTTGGCCTAGCGGGAGGGTACAATGAGCAGTTCTTC.

This clonotype was seen more than once but under ten times. This rearrangement joins TRBV20-1 to TRBJ2-4; D is perhaps TRBD1 or TRBD2 (5 bases each). V gave up 6 bases and J gave up 3 bases, with 21 bases separating them. Germline lookup yields CDR1 DFQATT and CDR2 SNEGSKA (reference sequence). This CDR3 is built from 16 residues. CDR3 coding DNA: TGCAGTGCGAAAAGTGGGGCAAGTCGGGGCAAAAACATTCAGTACTTC. Amino acid sequence: CSAKSGASRGKNIQYF.

The chain combines TRBV19 with TRBJ2-1, with 10 bases aligning to TRBD1. Germline CDR1 LNHDA, CDR2 SQIVND (reference sequence). The CDR3 has 15 residues. V gave up 4 bases and J gave up 1 base; unmatched junction bases: 1. CDR3 loop: CASSTDRGSYNEQFF. DNA of the CDR3: TGTGCCAGTAGTACGGACAGGGGGTCCTACAATGAGCAGTTCTTC.

The gene calls are TRBV23-1 and TRBJ2-7, with D uncertain. TRBV23-1 is filed as an ORF, its function uncertain. Trimming pared 7 bases from V and 3 bases from J, leaving 13 bases between. The CDR3 runs to 13 residues. The CDR3 nucleotides read TGCGCCAGCAATCTGACTGCTAACTACGAGCAGTACGTC. Protein: CASNLTANYEQYV.

The V call is TRBV20-1, the J call TRBJ2-1, with 12 bases that match TRBD2. Germline V CDR1 and CDR2: DFQATT, SNEGSKA (reference sequence). V shed 5 bases, J shed 8 bases, and the junction held 10 bases outside the gene matches. The CDR3 contains 15 residues. CDR3 sequence: CSAELAGGPIYEQFF. In nucleotides, the CDR3 is TGCAGTGCTGAGCTAGCGGGGGGGCCAATTTATGAGCAGTTCTTC.

In this sample, this clonotype turned up many times. The chain employs TRBV4-2 and TRBJ2-4; D might be TRBD2 (5 bases). V was trimmed by 0 bases and J by 6 bases, leaving 12 bases between them. CDR1 and CDR2 from the germline V gene are LGHNA and YNFKEQ. CDR3 length: 15 amino acids. The CDR3 nucleotides read TGTGCCAGCAGCCAAGATAGCGACACCGGAAACATTCAGTACTTC. Amino acids: CASSQDSDTGNIQYF.

This clonotype was recorded at least ten times. The chain carries TRBV27 and TRBJ2-1, with TRBD2 matching 10 bases. V was pared by 5 bases and J by 4 bases, with 5 bases of the junction left unmatched. The germline CDR1 and CDR2 sequences are MNHEY and SMNVEV (reference sequence). The CDR3 totals 15 residues. In DNA form, the CDR3 reads TGTGCCAGCAGTACCAGCGGGAGGGCTTACAATGAGCAGTTCTTC. This codes for CASSTSGRAYNEQFF.

This clonotype was seen only a few times. This chain links TRBV5-4 with TRBJ2-3; TRBD1 agrees at 8 bases. Per germline, CDR1 SGHNT and CDR2 YYREEE (reference sequence). There are 17 residues in the CDR3. With V trimmed by 3 bases and J by 0 bases, 9 bases remained unmatched. The CDR3 protein is CASSSSRTGWSTDTQYF. The CDR3 DNA follows: TGTGCCAGCAGCTCCTCCCGGACAGGGTGGAGCACAGATACGCAGTATTTT.

This clonotype came up a few times. J is TRBJ2-1 and V is TRBV5-1; TRBD2 matches 9 bases. In germline, CDR1 is SGHRS, CDR2 YFSETQ. Unmatched junction bases numbered 7, after V lost 2 bases and J lost 7 bases. The CDR3 totals 15 residues. This CDR3 reads CASSFFEREVNEQFF. CDR3 DNA: TGCGCCAGCAGCTTTTTCGAGCGGGAGGTTAATGAGCAGTTCTTC.

The V gene is TRBV6-1, the J gene TRBJ1-1; D unresolved. Germline values: CDR1 MNHNS, CDR2 SASEGT. The V gene lost 6 bases and the J gene lost 2 bases, with 10 bases spanning the gap. This CDR3 comprises 13 residues. The CDR3 bases are TGTGCCAGCAGCCACGAATTCAACACTGAAGCTTTCTTT. It codes for CASSHEFNTEAFF.